This T cell receptor beta chain is drawn from a study of blood T cell repertoires in COVID-19. Background on the study: COVID-19 samples collected from the United States, Italy and Spain covered acute and convalescent phases. Sources were T cells, B-cell-depleted T cells, or PBMCs; the material itself was cDNA or gDNA.

The V end was cut by 8 bases, the J end by 0 bases, with 9 bases between. The CDR3 runs 13 residues. Per the germline V gene, CDR1 is MGHRA and CDR2 is YSYEKL. Original processing methods: From reference gene primer amplification, estimates of nucleated cell counts were derived. Data came from immunoSEQ multiplex PCR; TCRdb stores just in-frame clones and leaves some out. V and J calls and clone size come straight from that table; D and trimming were deduced from the DNA. The sample has fewer than 200,000 clones; over 65% are singletons. This TCR derives from a woman of 80 years or more with acute or convalescent COVID-19. This rearrangement joins TRBV4-1 to TRBJ2-3; TRBD2 might be the D (6 bases). Sequencing used peripheral blood. CDR3 bases: TGCGCCAGCGCTAGCGTCAGCACAGATACGCAGTATTTT. Amino acids: CASASVSTDTQYF.